A single sample gave rise to the 26 T cell receptor beta chains below, sequenced in a study of cytomegalovirus exposure and HLA in healthy donors. 60 Vbeta and 13 Jbeta primers were used in PCR. Sequencing used immunoSEQ multiplex PCR; TCRdb keeps in-frame clones, though not all of them. The top ten hold 2.2% of the sample, which has around 160,000 clones, around three quarters seen once. Sequences were obtained from PBMCs. These TCRs come from a man between 45 and 60 years old in good health and CMV-seropositive.

The V gene is TRBV10-1, the J gene TRBJ2-7; TRBD2 aligns across 9 bases. The CDR3 length is 15 residues. The germline V gene encodes CDR1 WNHNN and CDR2 SYGVQD (reference sequence). With V trimmed by 3 bases and J by 3 bases, 6 bases remained unmatched. Written as DNA, the CDR3 is TGCGCCAGCAGTGATCGGCTAGCGGGGTTCTACGAGCAGTACTTC. It codes for CASSDRLAGFYEQYF.

V and J are TRBV10-2 and TRBJ1-1; no definite D call. V was shortened by 7 bases and J by 1 base, with 7 bases between the two germline ends. CDR1 and CDR2 from the germline V gene are WSHSY and SAAADI. There are 12 residues in the CDR3. CDR3 nucleotide sequence: TGCGCCAGCAATCCCGGGAACACTGAAGCTTTCTTT. This sequence encodes CASNPGNTEAFF.

The chain links TRBV5-8 to TRBJ2-2; 8 bases match TRBD1. The length of the CDR3 is 16 residues. In germline, CDR1 is SGHTS, CDR2 YDEGEE. The J segment lost 4 bases and the V segment lost 1 base, leaving 6 bases of the junction unmatched. DNA of the CDR3: TGTGCCAGCAGCTTGCACACAGGGGGTCGCACCGGGGAGCTGTTTTTT. Translated, it gives CASSLHTGGRTGELFF. Full variable domain (rest looked up from reference TRBV5-8 and TRBJ2-2): EAGVTQSPTHLIKTRGQQATLRCSPISGHTSVYWYQQALGLGLQFLLWYDEGEERNRGNFPPRFSGRQFPNYSSELNVNALELEDSALYLCASSLHTGGRTGELFFGEGSRLTVL.

This clone was detected only a few times. The chain employs TRBV7-9 and TRBJ1-1; 10 bases fit TRBD1. Germline lookup yields CDR1 SEHNR and CDR2 FQNEAQ (reference sequence). CDR3 length equals 14 residues. The trim removed 5 bases at V and 5 bases at J, leaving 5 bases unmatched. As DNA, the CDR3 is TGTGCCAGCAGCCCTGACAGGGGGCGTACTGAAGCTTTCTTT. It yields the protein CASSPDRGRTEAFF.

The gene calls are TRBV5-5 and TRBJ2-7; a possible D gene is TRBD1 (6 bases). V was clipped by 0 bases and J by 2 bases, with 9 bases between them. The CDR3 covers 14 residues. CDR1 is SGHKS and CDR2 is YYEKEE in the germline V gene (reference sequence). The CDR3 DNA is TGTGCCAGCAGCTTGGTGACAGGAACCTACGAGCAGTACTTC. Translated: CASSLVTGTYEQYF.

The chain combines TRBV29-1 with TRBJ2-1, with 10 bases that match TRBD2. CDR1 is SQVTM and CDR2 is ANQGSEA in the germline V gene. The CDR3 extends over 12 amino acids. This CDR3 is CRAGGAYGEQFF. The CDR3 DNA reads as TGCAGAGCGGGGGGGGCCTATGGGGAGCAGTTCTTC.

The chain employs TRBV7-2 and TRBJ1-3; tentatively, D is TRBD1 (5 bases). Germline V CDR1 and CDR2: SGHTA, FQGNSA. V lost 0 bases and J 1 base, leaving 7 bases between the germline ends. CDR3 length: 15 residues. The CDR3 nucleotides read TGTGCCAGCAGCTTAGCTCAGGGATCTGGAAACACCATATATTTT. Translated: CASSLAQGSGNTIYF.

The rearrangement uses TRBV5-1 and TRBJ1-4, with D possibly being TRBD1 (6 bases). Looked up from germline, CDR1 is SGHRS and CDR2 is YFSETQ. V shed 0 bases and J shed 5 bases, with 11 bases lying between them. CDR3 length: 15 residues. The CDR3 spells CASSLGRGRNEKLFF. In DNA, the CDR3 is TGCGCCAGCAGCTTGGGCAGGGGACGCAATGAAAAACTGTTTTTT.

The chain combines TRBV6-6 with TRBJ2-7, with 12 positions matching TRBD2. V shed 8 bases and J 1 base; nucleotides not matched to a gene: 3. There are 14 residues in the CDR3. Per germline, CDR1 MNHNY and CDR2 SVGAGI (reference sequence). CDR3 bases: TGTGCCAGCCTAGCGGGGGGGCGATCCTACGAGCAGTACTTC. Protein product: CASLAGGRSYEQYF.

This chain connects TRBV9 to TRBJ1-2, with TRBD1 as a possible D gene (5 bases). V lost 4 bases to trimming and J lost 8 bases, with 15 bases between them. This CDR3 has 13 amino acids. Looked up from germline, CDR1 is SGDLS and CDR2 is YYNGEE. DNA of the CDR3: TGTGCCAGCAGCCCCCCAGGGCTTTGGGGCTACACCTTC. It codes for CASSPPGLWGYTF.

This clone was seen a single time. The V call is TRBV15, the J call TRBJ1-2; TRBD1 matches at 9 bases. Germline CDR1 is LNHNV and CDR2 is YYDKDF (reference sequence). V lost 8 bases to trimming and J lost 2 bases; unmatched junction nucleotides: 21. The CDR3 has 19 residues. The DNA of the CDR3 is TGTGCCACCTCCGATCCCCCGGGACAGGGAAGGGAAGGCAACTATGGCTACACCTTC. Protein sequence: CATSDPPGQGREGNYGYTF.

The chain employs TRBV11-2 and TRBJ2-3; TRBD2 agrees at 15 bases. V trimming: 5 bases; J trimming: 2 bases; junction bases outside the gene matches: 5. Germline V lookup: CDR1 SGHAT, CDR2 FQNNGV. The CDR3 length is 17 residues. CDR3 protein: CASSPGTSGGFTDTQYF. The CDR3 coding sequence is TGTGCCAGCAGCCCGGGGACTAGCGGGGGGTTCACAGATACGCAGTATTTT.

This clone was seen a handful of times. The chain recombines TRBV5-1 with TRBJ1-2; a weak D match, TRBD1 (5 bases). The V end was cut by 7 bases, the J end by 3 bases, with 19 bases between. CDR3 length equals 15 residues. Germline CDR1 is SGHRS and CDR2 is YFSETQ. The CDR3 DNA is TGCGCCAGCGGCACCGGTGCGGGGGTGGACTATGGCTACACCTTC. Translating gives CASGTGAGVDYGYTF. Supplemented by reference TRBV5-1 and TRBJ1-2, the full variable domain reads KAGVTQTPRYLIKTRGQQVTLSCSPISGHRSVSWYQQTPGQGLQFLFEYFSETQRNKGNFPGRFSGRQFSNSRSEMNVSTLELGDSALYLCASGTGAGVDYGYTFGSGTRLTVV.

The chain recombines TRBV2 with TRBJ1-5; perhaps TRBD1 as D (6 bases). From germline, CDR1 is SNHLY and CDR2 FYNNEI. V gave up 4 bases and J gave up 5 bases, with 12 bases separating them. This CDR3 has 14 residues. CDR3: CASSGRGSYQPQHF. The DNA of the CDR3 is TGTGCCAGCAGTGGTAGGGGGTCTTATCAGCCCCAGCATTTT. The complete variable domain, with remaining parts taken from reference TRBV2 and TRBJ1-5, reads EPEVTQTPSHQVTQMGQEVILRCVPISNHLYFYWYRQILGQKVEFLVSFYNNEISEKSEIFDDQFSVERPDGSNFTLKIRSTKLEDSAMYFCASSGRGSYQPQHFGDGTRLSIL.

This chain connects TRBV19 to TRBJ1-6; 9 bases match TRBD1. The CDR3 extends over 13 amino acids. The ends lost 6 bases at V and 9 bases at J; junction bases unmatched: 3. Germline loops: CDR1 LNHDA, CDR2 SQIVND (reference sequence). CDR3 amino acids: CASRDRGFSPLHF. The CDR3 nucleotides are TGTGCCAGTAGGGACAGGGGCTTTTCACCCCTCCACTTT.

The chain uses TRBV9 and TRBJ2-7; TRBD2 aligns across 7 bases. V shed 4 bases and J 0 bases; nucleotides not matched to a gene: 4. There are 14 residues in the CDR3. Germline V gene data show CDR1 as SGDLS and CDR2 as YYNGEE. CDR3 in amino acids: CASSSRGDSYEQYF. In nucleotides, the CDR3 is TGTGCCAGCAGCAGCCGGGGGGACTCCTACGAGCAGTACTTC. Variable domain in full (rest from reference TRBV9 and TRBJ2-7): DSGVTQTPKHLITATGQRVTLRCSPRSGDLSVYWYQQSLDQGLQFLIQYYNGEERAKGNILERFSAQQFPDLHSELNLSSLELGDSALYFCASSSRGDSYEQYFGPGTRLTVT.

This rearrangement joins TRBV4-2 to TRBJ2-1; 12 positions match TRBD2. Germline trimming cut 5 bases from V and 2 bases from J; bases unmatched to any gene: 13. Per germline, CDR1 LGHNA and CDR2 YNFKEQ. The CDR3 has 19 residues. This chain's CDR3 is CASSTPSGGASGAYNEQFF. In nucleotides, the CDR3 is TGTGCCAGCAGCACCCCTAGCGGGGGGGCCTCTGGCGCCTACAATGAGCAGTTCTTC.

The chain carries TRBV2 and TRBJ1-1; maybe TRBD1 (6 bases). In germline, CDR1 is SNHLY, CDR2 FYNNEI. The CDR3 has 14 amino acids. Trimming left V 4 bases short and J 4 bases short, with 13 bases between. The CDR3 DNA sequence: TGTGCCAGCAGTGGGGTCCCAGGGGTCACTGAAGCTTTCTTT. It specifies CASSGVPGVTEAFF.

The chain is built from TRBV19 and TRBJ2-2; D not certain. V was trimmed by 5 bases and J by 10 bases, leaving 17 bases between them. The CDR3 contains 14 residues. Germline V gene sequence: CDR1 LNHDA, CDR2 SQIVND (reference sequence). CDR3 loop: CASSLQVRSEELFF. In DNA form, the CDR3 reads TGTGCCAGTAGTCTCCAAGTGAGGAGCGAGGAGCTGTTTTTT.

The chain employs TRBV27 and TRBJ2-7; 7 bases are shared with TRBD2. The V gene end was trimmed by 0 bases and the J gene end by 2 bases; junction bases not matched to a gene: 7. The V gene's germline CDR1 is MNHEY and CDR2 SMNVEV (reference sequence). The CDR3 has 16 amino acids. CDR3 region: CASSLSGGDIAYEQYF. The CDR3, as DNA: TGTGCCAGCAGTTTATCGGGAGGGGATATTGCCTACGAGCAGTACTTC.

This clone was observed a few times. The rearrangement uses TRBV28 and TRBJ1-2, with D possibly being TRBD1 (6 bases). The germline gives CDR1 MDHEN, CDR2 SYDVKM. This CDR3 comprises 13 residues. V was shortened by 8 bases and J by 2 bases, with 12 bases between the two germline ends. CDR3 coding DNA: TGTGCCAGCCTCACAGGGTCAAACTATGGCTACACCTTC. Its translation: CASLTGSNYGYTF.

This chain uses TRBV18 with TRBJ2-7; perhaps TRBD2 as D (5 bases). The CDR3 length is 15 residues. CDR1 is KGHSH and CDR2 is LQKENI in the germline V gene. With 0 bases removed from V and 0 bases from J, the gap between germline ends came to 9 bases. The CDR3 reads CASSPPMRDSYEQYF. DNA of the CDR3: TGTGCCAGCTCACCACCGATGAGGGACTCCTACGAGCAGTACTTC. Full variable domain (outside the CDR3, taken from reference TRBV18 and TRBJ2-7): NAGVMQNPRHLVRRRGQEARLRCSPMKGHSHVYWYRQLPEEGLKFMVYLQKENIIDESGMPKERFSAEFPKEGPSILRIQQVVRGDSAAYFCASSPPMRDSYEQYFGPGTRLTVT.

This sequence joins TRBV7-2 and TRBJ2-3; D is unresolved. The V end was cut by 5 bases, the J end by 2 bases, with 14 bases between. The germline V gene has CDR1 SGHTA and CDR2 FQGNSA. CDR3 length: 15 amino acids. CDR3 region: CASSRFQRHTDTQYF. In DNA form, the CDR3 reads TGTGCCAGCAGCCGATTTCAGAGGCACACAGATACGCAGTATTTT.

The chain is built from TRBV19 and TRBJ1-5, with TRBD1 as a possible D gene (5 bases). Per germline, CDR1 LNHDA and CDR2 SQIVND (reference sequence). The V end lost 3 bases, the J end lost 6 bases, and 15 bases lay between the germline ends. The CDR3 runs 15 residues. The CDR3 nucleotides are TGTGCCAGTAGTATCGGGGACGGGGGACGTCAGCCCCAGCATTTT. Its translation: CASSIGDGGRQPQHF. The variable domain in full, with the rest retrieved from reference TRBV19 and TRBJ1-5, is DGGITQSPKYLFRKEGQNVTLSCEQNLNHDAMYWYRQDPGQGLRLIYYSQIVNDFQKGDIAEGYSVSREKKESFPLTVTSAQKNPTAFYLCASSIGDGGRQPQHFGDGTRLSIL.

This chain connects TRBV7-2 to TRBJ2-5; 11 bases are shared with TRBD2. CDR1 SGHTA and CDR2 FQGNSA come from the germline V gene. The J segment lost 4 bases and the V segment lost 3 bases, leaving 4 bases of the junction unmatched. The CDR3 sequence is 15 residues long. The CDR3 sequence: CASSFVAGGAETQYF. The CDR3, as DNA: TGTGCCAGCAGCTTTGTAGCGGGGGGGGCAGAGACCCAGTACTTC.

The CDR3 DNA reads as TGTGCCAGCAGCCAAGATATGGGACTAGCGGGGCCCACAGATACGCAGTATTTT. Translated, it gives CASSQDMGLAGPTDTQYF. The J gene is TRBJ2-3, the V gene TRBV4-2; 13 bases align to TRBD2. Trimming at V came to 0 bases and at J to 2 bases, leaving 5 bases not matched to a gene. This CDR3 spans 18 amino acids. Germline CDR1 LGHNA, CDR2 YNFKEQ.